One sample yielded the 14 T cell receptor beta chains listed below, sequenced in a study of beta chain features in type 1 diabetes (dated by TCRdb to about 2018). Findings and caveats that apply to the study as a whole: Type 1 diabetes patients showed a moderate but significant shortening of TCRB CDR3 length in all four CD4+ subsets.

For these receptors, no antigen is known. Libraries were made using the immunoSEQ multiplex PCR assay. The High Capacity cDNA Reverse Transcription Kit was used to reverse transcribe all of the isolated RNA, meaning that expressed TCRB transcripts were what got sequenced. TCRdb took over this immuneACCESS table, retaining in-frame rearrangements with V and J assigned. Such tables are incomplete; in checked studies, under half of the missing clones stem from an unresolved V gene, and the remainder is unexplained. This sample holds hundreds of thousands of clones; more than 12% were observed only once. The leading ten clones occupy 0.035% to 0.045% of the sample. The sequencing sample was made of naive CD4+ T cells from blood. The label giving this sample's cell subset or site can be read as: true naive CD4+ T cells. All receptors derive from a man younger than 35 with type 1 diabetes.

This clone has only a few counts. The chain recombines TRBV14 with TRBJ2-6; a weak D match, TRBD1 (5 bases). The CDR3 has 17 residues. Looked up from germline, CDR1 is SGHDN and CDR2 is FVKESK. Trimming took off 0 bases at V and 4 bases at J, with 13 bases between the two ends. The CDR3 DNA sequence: TGTGCCAGCAGCCAAGACTCCCCAGGGTACGGGGCCAACGTCCTGACTTTC. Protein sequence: CASSQDSPGYGANVLTF.

CDR3 DNA: TGCAGCGCCGGGACTAGCGTCAATGAGCAGTTCTTC. This encodes CSAGTSVNEQFF. This sequence joins TRBV29-1 and TRBJ2-1; 10 nucleotides line up with TRBD2. The trim removed 7 bases at V and 6 bases at J, leaving 3 bases unmatched. The CDR3 consists of 12 residues. Germline V gives CDR1 SQVTM, CDR2 ANQGSEA.

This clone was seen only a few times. CDR3 sequence reads: CASSSLGAGGNEQFF. CDR3 DNA sequence: TGTGCCAGCAGCTCCCTGGGAGCAGGTGGCAATGAGCAGTTCTTC. This chain links TRBV7-3 with TRBJ2-1; weak D call: TRBD2 (5 bases). V lost 4 bases to trimming and J lost 6 bases, with 16 bases between them. The CDR3 runs to 15 residues. Germline CDR1 reads SGHTA; CDR2 reads FQGTGA.

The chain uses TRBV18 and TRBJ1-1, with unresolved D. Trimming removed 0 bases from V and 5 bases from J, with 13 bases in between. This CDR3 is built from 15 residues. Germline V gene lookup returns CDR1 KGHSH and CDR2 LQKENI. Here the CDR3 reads CASSPPSSGGTEAFF. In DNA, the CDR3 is TGTGCCAGCTCACCACCCTCTTCGGGAGGGACTGAAGCTTTCTTT.

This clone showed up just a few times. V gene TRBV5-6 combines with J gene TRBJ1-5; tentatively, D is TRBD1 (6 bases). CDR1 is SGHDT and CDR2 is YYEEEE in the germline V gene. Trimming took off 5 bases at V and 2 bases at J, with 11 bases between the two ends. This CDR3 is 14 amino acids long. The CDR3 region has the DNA TGTGCCAGCAGTCGTGCAGGGGGCAATCAGCCCCAGCATTTT. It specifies CASSRAGGNQPQHF.

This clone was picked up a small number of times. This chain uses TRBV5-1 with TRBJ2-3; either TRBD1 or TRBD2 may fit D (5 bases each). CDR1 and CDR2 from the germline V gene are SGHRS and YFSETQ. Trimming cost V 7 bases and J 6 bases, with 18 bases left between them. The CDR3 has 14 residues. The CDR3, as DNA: TGCGCCAGCGCGATCGGGACCCCATTGGATACGCAGTATTTT. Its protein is CASAIGTPLDTQYF.

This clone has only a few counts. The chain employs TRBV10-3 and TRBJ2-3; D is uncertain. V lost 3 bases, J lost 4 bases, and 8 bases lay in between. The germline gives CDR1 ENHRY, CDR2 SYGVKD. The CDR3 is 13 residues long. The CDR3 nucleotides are TGTGCCATCAGTGAAGGGTTCGCAGATACGCAGTATTTT. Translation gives CAISEGFADTQYF.

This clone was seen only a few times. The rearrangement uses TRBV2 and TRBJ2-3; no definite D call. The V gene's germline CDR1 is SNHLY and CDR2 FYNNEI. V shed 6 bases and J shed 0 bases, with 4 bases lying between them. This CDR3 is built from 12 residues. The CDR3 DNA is TGTGCCAGCAGGCCTAGCACAGATACGCAGTATTTT. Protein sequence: CASRPSTDTQYF.

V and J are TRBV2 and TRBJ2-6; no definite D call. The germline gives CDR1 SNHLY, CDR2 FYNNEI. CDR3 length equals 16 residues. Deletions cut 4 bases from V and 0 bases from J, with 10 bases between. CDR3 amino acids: CASSALLDSGANVLTF. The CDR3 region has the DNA TGTGCCAGCAGTGCCCTGTTAGACTCTGGGGCCAACGTCCTGACTTTC.

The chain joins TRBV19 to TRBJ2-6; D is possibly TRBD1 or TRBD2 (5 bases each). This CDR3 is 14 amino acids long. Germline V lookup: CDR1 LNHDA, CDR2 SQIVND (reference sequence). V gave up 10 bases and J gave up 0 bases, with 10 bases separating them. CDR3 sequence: CATRDASGANVLTF. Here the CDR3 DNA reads TGTGCCACCCGGGACGCCTCTGGGGCCAACGTCCTGACTTTC.

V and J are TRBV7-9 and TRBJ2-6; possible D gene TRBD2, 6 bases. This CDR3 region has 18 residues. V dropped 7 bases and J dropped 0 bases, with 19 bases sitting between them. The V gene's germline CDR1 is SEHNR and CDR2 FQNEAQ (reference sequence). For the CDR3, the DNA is TGTGCCAGCACCCCCGTTACGGGAGTAATCTCTGGGGCCAACGTCCTGACTTTC. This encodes CASTPVTGVISGANVLTF.

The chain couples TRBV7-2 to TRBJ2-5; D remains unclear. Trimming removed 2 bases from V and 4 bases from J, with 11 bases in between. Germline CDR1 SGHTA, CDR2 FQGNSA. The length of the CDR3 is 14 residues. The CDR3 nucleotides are TGTGCCAGCAGCTTAAACTCGTTGCCAGAGACCCAGTACTTC. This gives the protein CASSLNSLPETQYF.

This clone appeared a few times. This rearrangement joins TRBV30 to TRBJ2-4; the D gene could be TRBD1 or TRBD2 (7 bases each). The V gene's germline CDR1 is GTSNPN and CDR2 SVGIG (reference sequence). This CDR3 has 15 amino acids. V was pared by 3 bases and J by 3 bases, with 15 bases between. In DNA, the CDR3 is TGTGCCTGGAGGGGAGGGGGCGGATACAAAAACATTCAGTACTTC. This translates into CAWRGGGGYKNIQYF. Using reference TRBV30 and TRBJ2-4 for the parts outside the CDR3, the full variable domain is SQTIHQWPATLVQPVGSPLSLECTVEGTSNPNLYWYRQAAGRGLQLLFYSVGIGQISSEVPQNLSASRPQDRQFILSSKKLLLSDSGFYLCAWRGGGGYKNIQYFGAGTRLSVL.

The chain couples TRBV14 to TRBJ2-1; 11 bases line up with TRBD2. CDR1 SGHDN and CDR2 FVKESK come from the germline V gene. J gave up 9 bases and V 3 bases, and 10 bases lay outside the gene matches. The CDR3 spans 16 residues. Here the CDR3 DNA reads TGTGCCAGCAGCCACCGCACCCTAGCGGGGGGCCGTGAGCAGTTCTTC. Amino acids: CASSHRTLAGGREQFF.